This T cell receptor beta chain was documented in a study of Ad26.COV2.S vaccination and SARS-CoV-2 variants. About the research overall: In the study, Ad26.COV2.S was injected intramuscularly once, or twice 56 days apart.

General observations from the study: Responses of T cells in total may have been underestimated by the TCR breadth and depth analyses.

Sequencing used immunoSEQ multiplex PCR; TCRdb keeps in-frame clones, though not all of them. Counted here are about 280,000 clones, roughly 86% occurring once; the ten biggest clones make up approximately 3.3%. Stated treatment: around 19 received Ad26.COV2.S at low or high dose, single or two shots; several received placebo; per-sample allocation not given. At day 63 after the first vaccine or placebo injection, samples were drawn. Vaccination used an Ad26 vector expressing Wuhan-strain SARS-CoV-2 spike. Comments on this clone: What it binds is not known.

Trimming stripped 5 bases from V and 0 bases from J, with 13 bases between. Per germline, CDR1 SGHTA and CDR2 FQGNSA. This CDR3 has 15 residues. Sample: peripheral blood, taken in a trial of Ad26.COV2.S vaccine versus placebo. The clonotype was recovered from a person between 18 and 60 years old who received the Ad26.COV2.S COVID-19 vaccine or a placebo. The V gene is TRBV7-2, the J gene TRBJ1-2, with D maybe TRBD1 (5 bases). In DNA form, the CDR3 reads TGTGCCAGCAGCCTAAGACAGCTGGCTAACTATGGCTACACCTTC. Amino acid sequence: CASSLRQLANYGYTF.